Below, 2 T cell receptor beta chains from the same sample are listed, as sequenced in a study of T cells in Graves' hyperthyroidism and ophthalmopathy. What was amplified from RNA transcripts were TCR beta CDR3 regions. The HTBI set primed first-round TCR CDR3 RT-PCR. TCRdb reprocessed the multiplex PCR reads via MiXCR and lists one record per CDR3 protein. The data contain roughly 400,000 distinct CDR3 sequences, 15% to 19% of them singletons. The sample comprised blood. The source of these receptors is a woman younger than 35 with Graves' hyperthyroidism that later progressed to Graves' ophthalmopathy.

This clonotype was counted a few times. This chain connects TRBV20-1 to TRBJ2-1; D is undetermined. This CDR3 contains 16 residues. Germline V gives CDR1 DFQATT, CDR2 SNEGSKA (reference sequence). Trimming shortened V by 3 bases and J by 0 bases, and 15 bases separated the two germline ends. The CDR3 DNA reads TGCAGTGCTAGGATCCGCACGACGCTCTCCTACAATGAGCAGTTCTTC. It translates to CSARIRTTLSYNEQFF.

This clonotype showed up just a few times. V and J are TRBV11-2 and TRBJ2-7; 9 nucleotides align to TRBD2. V lost 3 bases, J lost 4 bases, and 4 bases stayed unmatched. Germline assignment: CDR1 SGHAT and CDR2 FQNNGV. There are 14 residues in the CDR3. CDR3 sequence (DNA): TGTGCCAGCAGCTTGCGGGAGGGCCGTTACGAGCAGTACTTC. Residues: CASSLREGRYEQYF.